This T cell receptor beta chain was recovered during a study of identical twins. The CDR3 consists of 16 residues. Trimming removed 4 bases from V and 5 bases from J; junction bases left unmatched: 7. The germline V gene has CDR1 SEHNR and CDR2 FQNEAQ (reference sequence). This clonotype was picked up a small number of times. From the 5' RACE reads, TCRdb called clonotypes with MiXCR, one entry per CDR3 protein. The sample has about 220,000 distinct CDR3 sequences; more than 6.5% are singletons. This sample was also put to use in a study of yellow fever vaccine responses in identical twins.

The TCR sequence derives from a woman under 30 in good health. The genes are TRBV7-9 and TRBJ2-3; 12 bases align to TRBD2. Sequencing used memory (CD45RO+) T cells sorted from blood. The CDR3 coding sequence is TGTGCCAGCAGCTCCATTCTAGCGGGAGGGAAAGATACGCAGTATTTT. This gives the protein CASSSILAGGKDTQYF.